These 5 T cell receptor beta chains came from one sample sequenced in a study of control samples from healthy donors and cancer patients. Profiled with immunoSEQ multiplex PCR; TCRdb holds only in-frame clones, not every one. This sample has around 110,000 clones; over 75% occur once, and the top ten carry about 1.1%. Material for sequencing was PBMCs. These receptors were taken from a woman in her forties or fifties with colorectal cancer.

The DNA of the CDR3 is TGTGCCATCAGTGCGGGGTTTGAGCCCCAGCATTTT. Translated, it gives CAISAGFEPQHF. V is TRBV10-3 and J is TRBJ1-5; D is uncertain. The CDR3 extends over 12 amino acids. The V gene's germline CDR1 is ENHRY and CDR2 SYGVKD. The V and J ends lost 4 bases and 8 bases respectively, with 9 bases between them.

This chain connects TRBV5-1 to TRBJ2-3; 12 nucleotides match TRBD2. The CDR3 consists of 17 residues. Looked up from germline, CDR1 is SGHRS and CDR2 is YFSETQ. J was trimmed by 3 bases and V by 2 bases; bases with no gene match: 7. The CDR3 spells CASSLLTSGGPTDTQYF. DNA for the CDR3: TGCGCCAGCAGCTTATTGACTAGCGGGGGACCTACAGATACGCAGTATTTT.

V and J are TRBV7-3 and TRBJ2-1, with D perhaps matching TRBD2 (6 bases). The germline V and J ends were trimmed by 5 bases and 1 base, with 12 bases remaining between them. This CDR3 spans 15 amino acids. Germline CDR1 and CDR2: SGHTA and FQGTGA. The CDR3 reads CASSPPGLSYNEQFF. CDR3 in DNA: TGTGCCAGCAGCCCCCCGGGACTGTCCTACAATGAGCAGTTCTTC.

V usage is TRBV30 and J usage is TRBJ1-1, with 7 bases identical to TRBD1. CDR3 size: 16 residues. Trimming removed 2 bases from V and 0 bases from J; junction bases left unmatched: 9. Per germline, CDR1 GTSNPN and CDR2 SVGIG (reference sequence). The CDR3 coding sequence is TGTGCCTGGAGTCGAAAGGGGGCGCGGATGAACACTGAAGCTTTCTTT. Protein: CAWSRKGARMNTEAFF.

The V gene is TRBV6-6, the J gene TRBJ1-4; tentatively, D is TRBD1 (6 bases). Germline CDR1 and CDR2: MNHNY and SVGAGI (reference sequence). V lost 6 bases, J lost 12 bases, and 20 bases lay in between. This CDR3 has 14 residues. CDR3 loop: CASSPWGARKELFF. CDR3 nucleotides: TGTGCCAGCAGCCCGTGGGGGGCGAGGAAAGAACTGTTTTTT.